This T cell receptor beta chain was profiled in a study of blood T cell repertoires in COVID-19. As for the study in general: T cells, B-cell-depleted T cells, or PBMCs supplied cDNA or gDNA.

Authors' analysis steps: Amplification from reference gene primers served as the basis for estimated nucleated cell counts. The data were produced by immunoSEQ multiplex PCR, yet TCRdb's version contains in-frame clones alone and is incomplete. Clonal size and the V and J genes are those of that table, whereas D and trimming came from the DNA. The sample contains around 700,000 clones, about 90% of which appear only once. Trimming took off 4 bases at V and 12 bases at J, with 13 bases between the two ends. The CDR3 has 12 residues. Germline V CDR1 and CDR2: LGHDT, YNNKEL (reference sequence). The V call is TRBV3-1 (or the pseudogene TRBV3-2), the J call TRBJ2-1; maybe TRBD2 (5 bases). This TCR came from a woman aged 18-29 years with acute or convalescent COVID-19. The sequencing input was peripheral blood. CDR3: CASSPWDGGQFF. CDR3 bases: TGTGCCAGCAGCCCGTGGGATGGAGGGCAGTTCTTC.